The 14 T cell receptor beta chains below come from one sample, sequenced in a study of identifying expanded T cells in peripheral blood. The assay was immunoSEQ multiplex PCR, and TCRdb's table has in-frame clones only and misses some. The sample has over 85,000 clones, 70% to 90% seen once. What was sequenced was blood. Receptors were obtained from a person aged 18 to 70 in good health.

The V and J genes are TRBV18 and TRBJ2-5, with D tentatively TRBD2 (5 bases). Judging by the DNA end, TRBJ2-7 fits better; the J call may be wrong. CDR1 is KGHSH and CDR2 is LQKENI in the germline V gene. The CDR3 is made up of 16 amino acids. The CDR3 DNA sequence: TGTGCCAGCTCACCTTACCAGGTTAGGAGGTGGGACGAGCAGTACTTC. Amino acids: CASSPYQVRRWDEQYF.

The rearrangement joins TRBV18 to TRBJ2-4; D gene ambiguous. The V end lost 4 bases, the J end lost 1 base, and 8 bases lay between the germline ends. The CDR3 consists of 14 residues. The germline CDR1 and CDR2 sequences are KGHSH and LQKENI. This chain's CDR3 is CASSQDGAKNIQYF. CDR3 DNA: TGTGCCAGCTCACAAGACGGGGCCAAAAACATTCAGTACTTC.

The J gene is TRBJ1-1, the V gene TRBV10-2, with D perhaps matching TRBD1 (5 bases). Trimming stripped 7 bases from V and 3 bases from J, with 15 bases between. Germline V CDR1 and CDR2: WSHSY, SAAADI. This CDR3 is built from 14 residues. The CDR3 DNA sequence: TGCGCCAGCACAGCGCAGGGAGGTTACACTGAAGCTTTCTTT. Its translation: CASTAQGGYTEAFF.

The V and J genes are TRBV7-2 and TRBJ1-5; 7 bases match TRBD1. V gave up 3 bases and J gave up 4 bases; unmatched junction bases: 6. The CDR3 length is 15 residues. Germline V lookup: CDR1 SGHTA, CDR2 FQGNSA. CDR3 residues: CASSFYRGLNQPQHF. CDR3 DNA sequence: TGTGCCAGCAGCTTCTACAGGGGTTTGAATCAGCCCCAGCATTTT.

Points on this clone: Germline and junction disagree at one end, which may indicate a read error. Other DNA sequences within the sample encode an identical CDR3. This chain uses TRBV5-1 with TRBJ2-7; 9 bases fit TRBD2. Germline V gene data show CDR1 as SGHRS and CDR2 as YFSETQ. The CDR3 loop spans 15 amino acids. This CDR3 reads CASRREGLGTYEQYF. The DNA for the CDR3 is TGCGCTAGCAGGCGGGAGGGACTCGGTACCTACGAGCAGTACTTC.

The chain recombines TRBV27 with TRBJ1-1, with D possibly TRBD1 on 5 matching bases. This CDR3 has 14 residues. CDR1 and CDR2 from the germline V gene are MNHEY and SMNVEV (reference sequence). V dropped 5 bases and J dropped 4 bases, with 14 bases sitting between them. The CDR3 loop is CASSPRGGVTEAFF. The CDR3, as DNA: TGTGCCAGCAGTCCCCGTGGGGGGGTCACTGAAGCTTTCTTT.

The chain employs TRBV7-6 and TRBJ2-5, with 10 nucleotides matching TRBD2. CDR1 SGHVS and CDR2 FNYEAQ come from the germline V gene. This CDR3 region has 14 residues. Trimming took 2 bases from V and 3 from J; bases not matched to a gene: 0. This CDR3 is CASSLLAGEETQYF. The CDR3 coding sequence is TGTGCCAGCAGCTTACTAGCGGGGGAAGAGACCCAGTACTTC.

This rearrangement joins TRBV10-2 to TRBJ1-5, with D possibly TRBD1 on 5 matching bases. The CDR3 has 14 residues. With 10 bases removed from V and 2 bases from J, the gap between germline ends came to 15 bases. Germline values: CDR1 WSHSY, CDR2 SAAADI. The CDR3 loop is CATGGESRNQPQHF. The CDR3 DNA reads TGCGCCACCGGGGGAGAGTCCCGCAATCAGCCCCAGCATTTT.

This chain uses TRBV30 with TRBJ1-6; D remains ambiguous. This CDR3 region has 14 residues. The V gene lost 5 bases and the J gene lost 0 bases, with 8 bases spanning the gap. The germline gives CDR1 GTSNPN, CDR2 SVGIG (reference sequence). CDR3 residues: CAWRVRSYNSPLHF. For the CDR3, the DNA is TGTGCCTGGCGGGTTCGCTCCTATAATTCACCCCTCCACTTT. Full variable domain (rest looked up from reference TRBV30 and TRBJ1-6): SQTIHQWPATLVQPVGSPLSLECTVEGTSNPNLYWYRQAAGRGLQLLFYSVGIGQISSEVPQNLSASRPQDRQFILSSKKLLLSDSGFYLCAWRVRSYNSPLHFGNGTRLTVT.

This sequence joins TRBV7-9 and TRBJ2-1; 7 bases match TRBD1. V lost 5 bases and J lost 7; bases outside the gene matches: 14. Germline V CDR1 and CDR2: SEHNR, FQNEAQ (reference sequence). The CDR3 length is 16 residues. The CDR3 here is CASSRFTEQGSNEQFF. The CDR3 DNA is TGTGCCAGCAGCCGCTTCACTGAACAGGGGAGTAATGAGCAGTTCTTC.

The rearrangement uses TRBV18 and TRBJ1-4, with D perhaps matching TRBD1 (5 bases). The CDR3 sequence is 14 residues long. The germline V gene has CDR1 KGHSH and CDR2 LQKENI. V was clipped by 3 bases and J by 8 bases, with 13 bases between them. The CDR3 spells CASSPRREGEKLFF. Written as DNA, the CDR3 is TGTGCCAGCTCACCGCGCAGGGAAGGGGAAAAACTGTTTTTT.

The rearrangement joins TRBV25-1 to TRBJ2-2, with TRBD1 matching over 8 bases. The junction had 2 bases not matched to a gene; V was cut back by 1 base and J by 1 base. The CDR3 extends over 16 amino acids. The V gene's germline CDR1 is MGHDK and CDR2 SYGVNS. The CDR3 protein is CASSESGTGNTGELFF. DNA for the CDR3: TGTGCCAGCAGTGAATCTGGGACAGGGAACACCGGGGAGCTGTTTTTT.

The chain uses TRBV5-1 and TRBJ1-3; D not certain. The CDR3 has 15 residues. CDR1 and CDR2 (germline): SGHRS, YFSETQ. V lost 1 base, J lost 0 bases, and 8 bases lay in between. DNA for the CDR3: TGCGCCAGCAGCTTGTTTGTAGACTCTGGAAACACCATATATTTT. This gives the protein CASSLFVDSGNTIYF.

This chain joins TRBV13 and TRBJ1-2; perhaps TRBD1 as D (6 bases). The ends were cut back, 5 bases at V and 4 bases at J, with 11 bases in the middle. CDR3 length: 13 residues. In germline, CDR1 is PRHDT, CDR2 FYEKMQ (reference sequence). CDR3 sequence: CASSPTGSYGYTF. CDR3 in DNA: TGTGCCAGCAGCCCCACAGGGAGCTATGGCTACACCTTC.